This record concerns one T cell receptor (beta chain) sequence. The antigen remains unidentified. The sample comes from a study of cytomegalovirus exposure and HLA in healthy donors. The study's findings and limits: A later analysis found most CMV-associated TCR beta chains apparently HLA-restricted. Reportedly, a later analysis found an Asian-associated ancestry cluster had fewer N-insertions than the approximately 670-donor mean.

The length of the CDR3 is 17 residues. 13 Jbeta primers and 60 Vbeta primers were used for the PCR. Per the original data handling: A later analysis tallied about 80 million unique TCR beta chains, roughly 11 million of them shared. The protocol was immunoSEQ multiplex PCR, while the TCRdb copy is restricted to in-frame clones and leaves out a portion. That table supplies the V and J calls and clone size; D and trimming were determined from the DNA. This sample has about 120,000 clones, with 81% found just once. The sample comprised PBMCs. The sequence derives from a woman aged 40 to 55 in good health and CMV-seronegative. This chain joins TRBV21-1 and TRBJ2-7; TRBD2, the table's D call, was not compared with the DNA. TRBV21-1 is a pseudogene locus. Here the CDR3 reads CASTTRRDSQRNHEQYF. CDR3 bases: TGTGCCAGCACAACAAGGCGGGACTCCCAGAGAAACCACGAGCAGTACTTC.